The clone carrying this T cell receptor (beta chain) has at least ten counts. The target antigen is unknown. This entry belongs to a study of human T cells and chemical hapten exposure. Study as a whole: Patch tests applied 0.01% DPC to the upper back and were scored after 6 days.

Time point indicated: pre-sensitization, week 0. Regarding treatment: therapeutic diphenylcyclopropenone sensitization with weekly scalp DPC. Drawing of blood took place ahead of applying each patch test. CDR1 is SGHRS and CDR2 is YFSETQ in the germline V gene. The CDR3 extends over 15 amino acids. V lost 4 bases and J 3 bases, leaving 17 bases between the germline ends. Study observations and caveats: It was expanded TCRs that formed significantly more large CDR3 similarity clusters than controls did. No alteration of TCRs above 1 in 1000 frequency was seen with DPC sensitization.

In TCRdb, the RACE reads were re-called with MiXCR into one record per CDR3 protein. The sample holds more than 300,000 distinct CDR3 sequences; about 5% are singletons and the top ten take over 7%. The rearrangement uses TRBV5-1 and TRBJ2-7, with D unresolved. The clonotype comes from a woman aged 18-30 years with alopecia areata. Some clones in this sample may be carry-over from other donors' samples. The sample consisted of whole blood, taken in connection with sensitization to the hapten diphenylcyclopropenone (DPC). The CDR3 DNA follows: TGCGCCAGCAGCGTGGGGAATACCCCTGACTACGAGCAGTACTTC. It encodes CASSVGNTPDYEQYF.